This T cell receptor beta chain was sequenced for a study of cytomegalovirus exposure and HLA in healthy donors. Background on the study: Earlier sequencing of 200 million or so T cells yielded roughly 100 million unique TCR beta sequences. Whole-study findings and limits: For cytomegalovirus status, the classifier reportedly gave diagnoses with high specificity and sensitivity. Association with HLA alleles at 0.05 false discovery rate was found for 16,951 TCR beta sequences in a later analysis.

This clone was seen once. Its antigen remains unknown. This CDR3 comprises 13 residues. Germline assignment: CDR1 LNHDA and CDR2 SQIVND (reference sequence). V lost 5 bases and J lost 6, with 13 bases in between. PCR primers comprised 60 Vbeta and 13 Jbeta primers. In the authors' methods: There were about 80 million unique TCR beta chains by a later count, and about 12 million of them were shared. Profiling relied on immunoSEQ multiplex PCR, and the TCRdb table lists in-frame clones only, not all of them. V and J calls and clone size are copied from that table; D and trimming were computed from the DNA. The profile shows approximately 120,000 clones, 77% of them singletons.

The specimen sequenced was PBMCs. This chain links TRBV19 with TRBJ2-5; D is unclear. The receptor comes from a man between 40 and 49 years old in good health and CMV-seropositive. CDR3 coding DNA: TGTGCCAGTAGTGTTCAGGAAAGAAAGACCCAGTACTTC. As protein: CASSVQERKTQYF.